This T cell receptor beta chain was retrieved from a study of CD8 T cells in ankylosing spondylitis. Study-wide findings and caveats: Seven to nine highly homologous variants made up a TCR beta motif that seemed to typify ankylosing spondylitis blood. Matched ankylosing spondylitis synovial fluid reportedly contained a significantly enriched population of disease-linked clones. In synovial fluid and blood from reactive arthritis, some motif variants were previously reported. Disease-linked clones, CD8+, were relatively rare in peripheral blood.

Libraries for TCR beta were made by quantitative 5'-RACE with molecular barcodes. TCRdb used MiXCR to reprocess the 5' RACE reads, holding one entry per CDR3 protein. In the table there are around 770,000 distinct CDR3 sequences, about an eighth of which are singletons. There are 17 residues in the CDR3. Germline V gives CDR1 SGHRS, CDR2 YFSETQ. V shed 3 bases, J shed 7 bases, and the junction held 13 bases outside the gene matches. Concerning this clonotype: Its antigen is not identified.

This sequence was found in a male donor with ankylosing spondylitis. The chain couples TRBV5-1 to TRBJ2-2; 9 bases agree with TRBD1. The sequenced sample was blood, either unsorted or a sorted T cell fraction (not recorded which). For the CDR3, the DNA is TGCGCCAGCAGCTCACTCCTACTGGGACAGGGAGGCGGGGAGCTGTTTTTT. Translating gives CASSSLLLGQGGGELFF.